A single T cell receptor (beta chain) is shown here with its context. TCR beta cDNA was made from roughly 450 ng total RNA with a constant-region primer. Investigators got TCR beta libraries out of three nested multiplex PCR rounds, done with slightly modified ARM-PCR. The two initial PCR rounds, about 9 cycles each, used TRBV1-TRBV30 forward and C-beta reverse primers. One entry per CDR3 protein, called by TCRdb with MiXCR from the multiplex PCR reads. This sample carries around 170,000 distinct CDR3 sequences, roughly three fifths of them seen once, and the ten largest clones take about 70%. Researchers drew blood RNA from unsorted whole blood and extracted germline DNA as well. The patients lived with chronic HBV infection and had not yet received any treatment. The V gene's germline CDR1 is SGHNT and CDR2 YYREEE (reference sequence). This CDR3 spans 13 amino acids. V was shortened by 9 bases and J by 2 bases, with 14 bases between the two germline ends.

This specimen belongs to a study of tumor-infiltrating lymphocytes in primary liver carcinoma. Background on the study: Regardless of tissue type, samples showed similar yields of roughly 3.5 to 7.5 million productive TCRbeta reads.

The source is a middle-aged man with primary liver carcinoma and hepatitis B virus infection. Input material: peripheral blood. The J gene is TRBJ1-2, the V gene TRBV5-4; D perhaps matches TRBD1 (6 bases). In DNA form, the CDR3 reads TGTGCCAACAGTCTGCAGGGGAACTATGGCTACACCTTC. It codes for CANSLQGNYGYTF.